Below, 27 T cell receptor beta chains from the same sample are listed, as sequenced in a study of blood T cell repertoires in COVID-19. Assay used: immunoSEQ multiplex PCR; TCRdb lists only in-frame clones, some missing. The sample carries 110,000 to 150,000 clones, about 80% recorded once. Sequenced sample: PBMCs or T cells enriched from blood (not recorded which). These receptor sequences come from a woman in her forties or fifties who had recovered from COVID-19.

Only one count was recorded for this clone. This chain joins TRBV9 and TRBJ2-1; D remains ambiguous. The length of the CDR3 is 14 residues. V was shortened by 0 bases and J by 0 bases, with 4 bases between the two germline ends. Looked up from germline, CDR1 is SGDLS and CDR2 is YYNGEE. The CDR3 protein is CASSVGGSYNEQFF. CDR3 DNA sequence: TGTGCCAGCAGCGTAGGAGGCTCCTACAATGAGCAGTTCTTC.

The J gene is TRBJ2-7, the V gene TRBV19; 7 bases map to TRBD1. This CDR3 has 12 residues. After removal of 6 bases from V and 5 bases from J, the junction contained 4 bases not matched to a gene. The germline CDR1 and CDR2 sequences are LNHDA and SQIVND (reference sequence). CDR3 sequence reads: CASRGGSDEQYF. DNA of the CDR3: TGTGCCAGTAGAGGGGGCTCGGACGAGCAGTACTTC.

DNA of the CDR3: TGTGCCACCAGTGATTCCTCAGGGGACAGCTATGAAAAACTGTTTTTT. As protein: CATSDSSGDSYEKLFF. V is TRBV24-1 and J is TRBJ1-4; 7 bases are a match to TRBD1. Germline assignment: CDR1 KGHDR and CDR2 SFDVKD. V was clipped by 2 bases and J by 6 bases; unmatched bases: 8. The CDR3 covers 16 residues.

The DNA of the CDR3 is TGTGCCAGCAGCCCAATTATCGTGAGCGGGGAGCTGTTTTTT. It codes for CASSPIIVSGELFF. The rearrangement links TRBV9 to TRBJ2-2; no clear D gene. Germline CDR1 SGDLS, CDR2 YYNGEE. V lost 4 bases and J lost 7, with 14 bases in between. The CDR3 is 14 residues long.

CDR3 nucleotides: TGTGCCAGCAGCGTTGGTCTAGCCCGCAGCTCCTACGAGCAGTACTTC. Its protein is CASSVGLARSSYEQYF. The rearrangement joins TRBV9 to TRBJ2-7; TRBD2 might be the D (5 bases). The germline gives CDR1 SGDLS, CDR2 YYNGEE. Trimming pared 2 bases from V and 0 bases from J, leaving 15 bases between. This CDR3 has 16 residues.

V gene TRBV19 combines with J gene TRBJ1-1, with D tentatively TRBD1 (6 bases). Deletions cut 6 bases from V and 7 bases from J, with 21 bases between. CDR1 is LNHDA and CDR2 is SQIVND in the germline V gene (reference sequence). The CDR3 extends over 15 amino acids. The CDR3 bases are TGTGCCAGTAGCGACCTCGCGACAGGCGGGAGTGAAGCTTTCTTT. Its protein product is CASSDLATGGSEAFF.

The chain couples TRBV21-1 to TRBJ2-7; the D call TRBD2 from the table was never checked on the DNA. TRBV21-1 is listed as a pseudogene. The CDR3 runs to 13 residues. CDR3 sequence reads: CASSPNRRHEQYV. Here the CDR3 DNA reads TGTGCCAGCAGCCCTAATAGGAGACACGAGCAGTACGTC.

The chain joins TRBV11-2 to TRBJ2-7; the D gene is possibly TRBD1 (6 bases). V dropped 1 base and J dropped 9 bases, with 7 bases sitting between them. CDR3 length: 11 residues. CDR1 is SGHAT and CDR2 is FQNNGV in the germline V gene. The CDR3 DNA sequence: TGTGCCAGCAGCTTAGTAGGGGGGCAGTACTTC. It is translated as CASSLVGGQYF.

This chain links TRBV5-1 with TRBJ1-1; maybe TRBD1 (6 bases). CDR1 is SGHRS and CDR2 is YFSETQ in the germline V gene. The CDR3 consists of 14 residues. The V gene lost 4 bases and the J gene lost 1 base, with 11 bases spanning the gap. CDR3 nucleotides: TGCGCCAGCAGCCTTACAGGGCCGAACACTGAAGCTTTCTTT. Protein sequence: CASSLTGPNTEAFF.

This clone occurred a few times. The chain combines TRBV6-5 with TRBJ2-2; weak D call: TRBD2 (5 bases). The CDR3 covers 15 residues. Germline loops: CDR1 MNHEY, CDR2 SVGAGI. Trimming removed 7 bases from V and 0 bases from J, with 12 bases in between. The CDR3 DNA sequence: TGTGCCAGCAATCCAAGGACTCCGAACACCGGGGAGCTGTTTTTT. This codes for CASNPRTPNTGELFF.

This clone was counted a single time. Other DNA sequences in the sample encode the same CDR3. The V gene is TRBV30, the J gene TRBJ1-6, with no clear D. The CDR3 extends over 13 amino acids. The germline CDR1 and CDR2 sequences are GTSNPN and SVGIG (reference sequence). V gave up 3 bases and J gave up 7 bases, with 10 bases separating them. The CDR3: CAWSRGSNSPLHF. The CDR3 DNA is TGTGCCTGGAGCCGTGGGAGCAATTCACCCCTCCACTTT.

The rearrangement uses TRBV11-3 and TRBJ1-1; D is undetermined. V lost 1 base to trimming and J lost 1 base, with 7 bases between them. CDR1 and CDR2 (germline): SGHNT, YENEEA. This CDR3 is 14 amino acids long. The DNA of the CDR3 is TGTGCCAGCAGCTTAGGTCCAGGGAACACTGAAGCTTTCTTT. Protein product: CASSLGPGNTEAFF.

The chain has TRBV5-1 and TRBJ1-6; D not resolved. The CDR3 runs 15 residues. Germline CDR1 is SGHRS and CDR2 is YFSETQ. The V end lost 0 bases, the J end lost 7 bases, and 11 bases lay between the germline ends. The CDR3 bases are TGCGCCAGCAGCTTGGTTGAGGATTGGAATTCACCCCTCCACTTT. The encoded protein is CASSLVEDWNSPLHF.

This clone is a singleton in its sample. The chain carries TRBV5-6 and TRBJ1-2; D perhaps matches TRBD1 (6 bases). There are 14 residues in the CDR3. The germline V and J ends were trimmed by 0 bases and 2 bases, with 8 bases remaining between them. Germline V lookup: CDR1 SGHDT, CDR2 YYEEEE. In DNA form, the CDR3 reads TGTGCCAGCAGCTTGGACCAGGGGAACTATGGCTACACCTTC. It translates to CASSLDQGNYGYTF.

This clone came up a few times. The V gene is TRBV18, the J gene TRBJ2-7; D might be TRBD1 (6 bases). Trimming took off 3 bases at V and 7 bases at J, with 10 bases between the two ends. Per the germline V gene, CDR1 is KGHSH and CDR2 is LQKENI. This CDR3 contains 12 residues. In nucleotides, the CDR3 is TGTGCCAGCTCACCGGGACAATCGGAGCAGTACGTC. Protein product: CASSPGQSEQYV.

The chain couples TRBV7-9 to TRBJ2-2; tentatively, D is TRBD1 (6 bases). V gave up 7 bases and J gave up 6 bases, with 15 bases separating them. The germline V gene encodes CDR1 SEHNR and CDR2 FQNEAQ (reference sequence). This CDR3 comprises 14 residues. CDR3 nucleotides: TGTGCCAGCACCGCTAGGGGGAAGGCCGGGGAGCTGTTTTTT. Translation: CASTARGKAGELFF.

The rearrangement uses TRBV10-3 and TRBJ2-1; D is uncertain. CDR1 ENHRY and CDR2 SYGVKD come from the germline V gene. The CDR3 is 13 amino acids. Trimming cost V 11 bases and J 6 bases, with 17 bases left between them. The CDR3 DNA sequence: TGTGCCGCCGACTCTATGGAAAGCAATGAGCAGTTCTTC. Encoded protein: CAADSMESNEQFF.

The chain has TRBV10-3 and TRBJ1-3; TRBD1 aligns across 8 bases. CDR3 length equals 14 residues. The V and J ends lost 10 bases and 7 bases, in that order; junction bases with no gene match: 12. In germline, CDR1 is ENHRY, CDR2 SYGVKD. The CDR3 here is CASRQGPLSNTIYF. The CDR3 coding sequence is TGTGCCAGCCGACAGGGGCCATTAAGTAACACCATATATTTT.

The chain uses TRBV7-9 and TRBJ1-5; 10 bases match TRBD1. The CDR3 has 15 amino acids. Per the germline V gene, CDR1 is SEHNR and CDR2 is FQNEAQ (reference sequence). The trim removed 5 bases at V and 2 bases at J, leaving 3 bases unmatched. In nucleotides, the CDR3 is TGTGCCAGCAGCAGCGGGACAGGGGGCAATCAGCCCCAGCATTTT. Translation gives CASSSGTGGNQPQHF. The whole variable domain, remainder taken from reference TRBV7-9 and TRBJ1-5, is DTGVSQNPRHKITKRGQNVTFRCDPISEHNRLYWYRQTLGQGPEFLTYFQNEAQLEKSRLLSDRFSAERPKGSFSTLEIQRTEQGDSAMYLCASSSGTGGNQPQHFGDGTRLSIL.

The J gene is TRBJ1-1, the V gene TRBV14; 8 nucleotides line up with TRBD1. This CDR3 contains 13 residues. Unmatched junction bases numbered 5, after V lost 4 bases and J lost 7 bases. Germline CDR1 SGHDN, CDR2 FVKESK. Here the CDR3 reads CASSPVDRVEAFF. CDR3 sequence (DNA): TGTGCCAGCAGCCCCGTGGACAGGGTTGAAGCTTTCTTT.

This chain uses TRBV19 with TRBJ2-5, with a possible D match to TRBD2 (5 bases). The CDR3 loop spans 17 amino acids. Trimming removed 4 bases from V and 4 bases from J, with 22 bases in between. Germline V gene sequence: CDR1 LNHDA, CDR2 SQIVND (reference sequence). CDR3 residues: CASSREWRTSLAETQYF. In nucleotides, the CDR3 is TGTGCCAGTAGTAGGGAGTGGCGAACCAGTTTAGCAGAGACCCAGTACTTC.

The CDR3 loop reads CASGTGDTEAFF. The DNA for the CDR3 is TGTGCCAGCGGGACAGGGGACACTGAAGCTTTCTTT. This chain connects TRBV6-5 to TRBJ1-1; 10 bases fit TRBD1. V shed 8 bases, J shed 3 bases, and the junction held 0 bases outside the gene matches. The CDR3 is 12 residues long. Germline V gene data show CDR1 as MNHEY and CDR2 as SVGAGI.

This chain uses TRBV27 with TRBJ1-1; D ambiguous. Trimming removed 5 bases from V and 0 bases from J, with 22 bases in between. This CDR3 spans 18 amino acids. Germline V lookup: CDR1 MNHEY, CDR2 SMNVEV (reference sequence). In DNA, the CDR3 is TGTGCCAGCAGTCCGCAACGTTTTCAGAGACACATGAACACTGAAGCTTTCTTT. Translating it yields CASSPQRFQRHMNTEAFF.

This sequence joins TRBV13 and TRBJ2-2; D is unresolved. Trimming removed 3 bases at V and 6 bases at J, with 20 bases between. CDR3 size: 17 residues. CDR1 and CDR2 (germline): PRHDT, FYEKMQ (reference sequence). The CDR3, as DNA: TGTGCCAGCAGCTTTAAAAGGTTACAGTGGTCCGCCGGGGAGCTGTTTTTT. Translated, it gives CASSFKRLQWSAGELFF.

The V and J genes are TRBV6-5 and TRBJ1-1, with 8 bases matching TRBD1. The CDR3 runs to 15 residues. Germline trimming cut 6 bases from V and 6 bases from J; bases unmatched to any gene: 12. In germline, CDR1 is MNHEY, CDR2 SVGAGI. The CDR3 loop reads CASSPGGASIPEAFF. In DNA, the CDR3 is TGTGCCAGCAGCCCAGGGGGCGCAAGTATCCCTGAAGCTTTCTTT.

The chain links TRBV5-4 to TRBJ1-3; D unclear. Germline assignment: CDR1 SGHNT and CDR2 YYREEE (reference sequence). CDR3 length: 15 residues. Trimming took off 4 bases at V and 0 bases at J, with 11 bases between the two ends. CDR3 coding DNA: TGTGCCAGCAGCCCCGGCGGAATCTCTGGAAACACCATATATTTT. Translation: CASSPGGISGNTIYF.

The chain links TRBV5-1 to TRBJ1-6; 8 bases line up with TRBD1. V lost 5 bases and J lost 8; bases outside the gene matches: 6. CDR1 and CDR2 from the germline V gene are SGHRS and YFSETQ. This CDR3 spans 14 amino acids. The CDR3 sequence: CASRTGQGDSPLHF. The CDR3 region has the DNA TGCGCCAGCAGAACAGGACAGGGAGATTCACCCCTCCACTTT.